Here is one TCR beta chain with its context. This receptor's antigen is unknown. The input lacks base qualities; no much larger clone sits a single base away. The data originate from a study of cytomegalovirus exposure and HLA in healthy donors (dated 2017 in TCRdb). About the investigation overall: An earlier analysis of more than 550 of the donors reported around 280 Gb of sequence data and around 110 million unique TCR beta sequences obtained from about 179 million T cells. A few DR-DQ haplotypes were treated as single units for association and clustering because of strong linkage in the cohort. A later analysis re-examined previously published TCR beta repertoires from about 670 donors and added high-resolution HLA genotyping to investigate patterns of TCR occurrence. Class I and class II HLA loci were covered by the typing at four-digit resolution. Among almost 400 genotyped donors of the cohort, an average of approximately 240,000 unique TCR beta nucleotide sequences were sequenced per donor, around 20% of them non-productive. Typing coverage differed by locus: A, B, C, DRB1 and DQB1 were typed in roughly 629-640 donors, DQA1 in about 560, DPA1 in some 610, and DPB1 in roughly 470. An early release that covered fewer than 800 HLA-typed donors contained approximately 300 gigabases of sequencing data and tens of millions of unique TCR sequences. The study aimed to test whether signatures of past pathogen exposure could be identified by cataloging public T cell receptors. Donor age, sex, ethnicity and CMV serostatus were compiled together with the repertoire data. Among the roughly 400 genotyped donors, around 81% belonged to the genetic ancestry cluster associated with self-reported Caucasian donors. A separate validation cohort of about 110 different subjects was used in addition to the approximately 640-subject first cohort. The study profiled the T cell repertoires of 666 subjects by immunosequencing and related them to cytomegalovirus serostatus. An earlier analysis of 587 of the donors applied high-throughput TCR beta sequencing to assess whether each TCR beta V gene segment acted as functional or pseudogenic. A later genetic analysis used genome-wide SNP genotypes for about three fifths of the 666 donors, treating that subset as a discovery cohort. The study combined high-throughput TCR immunosequencing, statistical association of individual TCRs with disease status, and machine learning to predict cytomegalovirus infection status. Rather than drawing on any new phenotypic data, the later analysis identified candidate immune exposures from TCR beta sequences and the way those sequences occurred across donors. Every repertoire in the discovery cohort had been generated on one and the same sequencing platform.

What the authors observed across the whole study: In a later analysis, several top co-occurrence clusters were reported to appear linked to parvovirus B19, influenza, CMV and Epstein-Barr virus. Sequencing depth was assumed to be roughly uniform across donors in the presence/absence analyses, though that assumption may not hold. The earlier analysis of about 600 of the donors excluded some 15 rarely observed V segments, including chromosome 9 orphons, because counts were too low. A further reported finding was that TCR beta sequences accurately predicted the HLA-A and HLA-B alleles for most subjects in the first cohort. The classifier was reported to diagnose cytomegalovirus status with high specificity and sensitivity in both the original cohort and the validation cohort. For the cohort, immune exposure information was limited to CMV serostatus. In a later genetic analysis, a missense DCLRE1C variant was associated with V-gene and J-gene trimming of TCR beta chains, and the association was replicated in an independent cohort. Because HLA typing was unavailable for some donors at each locus, only the typed subset was used in association tests. The cohort was sequenced for TCR beta chains only, and without alpha or paired-chain data the features that could be detected were limited. According to a later analysis, most CMV-associated TCR beta chains appeared to be HLA-restricted, and the HLA associations seemed to be driven largely by CMV exposure. At a false discovery rate of 0.05, a later analysis linked 15,000 to 20,000 TCR beta sequences to specific HLA alleles. In a later analysis, TCR association rates were found to vary across HLA loci, with the most associated TCRs seen for DRB1 alleles and the fewest for HLA-C alleles. Because the 87-base-pair reads could not distinguish some IMGT-functional V segments, including TRBV6-2 and TRBV6-3, those segments were excluded. The study listed around 160 TCR beta chains as associated with cytomegalovirus. Broadly in line with IMGT annotations, most TCR beta V segments showed up in productive rearrangements about 90% or about 30% of the time in an earlier analysis of under 700 of the donors. The sequencing pipeline was judged likely to have produced a cluster of highly shared sequence variants as a technical artifact. In a later analysis, HLA-associated TCR beta chains were found to be more clonally expanded and to have lower generation probabilities than equally common non-associated chains. Three of the identified cytomegalovirus-associated TCR beta chains were confirmed in vitro to be specific for cytomegalovirus antigens. Strong co-occurrence of HLA alleles, especially DR and DQ, made assigning TCR associations to individual alleles difficult. Linkage disequilibrium might explain the correlated functional status among segregating V segments, but an unknown experimental factor could not be excluded. A later genetic analysis reported fewer N-insertions in productive TCRs among donors in an Asian-associated ancestry cluster than the roughly 700-donor mean. Across donors, most TCR sequences were observed very rarely, whereas some public TCRs were present in many individuals. It was suggested by the authors that the approach could potentially be generalized to other disease states and immunological phenotypes.

The library was generated by the immunoSEQ multiplex PCR assay. For the multiplex PCR, a mixture combining 60 forward primers for TCR Vbeta segments and 13 reverse primers for TCR Jbeta segments was used. The CDR3 region of rearranged TCR beta genes was amplified from genomic DNA with a multiplex PCR assay. The Illumina HiSeq System was used to sequence the amplified TCR beta libraries as 87-base-pair reads. As for how the authors treated the data: Across the roughly 670 repertoires, a later analysis counted 75 million to 90 million unique TCR beta chains, around 10 million of which were shared by at least two donors. Raw reads were error-corrected and collapsed into unique sequences by a nearest-neighbor algorithm in which closely related sequences were merged to remove PCR and sequencing errors. V, D and J gene segments were assigned by aligning CDR3 sequences to IMGT reference sequences. Each retained sequence needed at least a six-nucleotide match to both a V gene segment and a J gene segment. A rearrangement was called productive if the CDR3 had no stop codons and remained in frame with V and J, and every other rearrangement was called non-productive. Following IMGT convention, CDR3 was defined as the stretch from the second conserved V-encoded cysteine up to the conserved J-encoded phenylalanine. Sequences without an unambiguous match to a single V gene segment were excluded from the earlier analysis of several hundred of the donors. In an earlier analysis of almost 600 of the donors, a V segment was called functional when productive rearrangements were above 56.7%, and segregating when the standard deviation between donors exceeded 5%. A statistical classification framework was developed to diagnose cytomegalovirus status using the catalog of TCR beta chain sequences. V and J gene assignment, in a later analysis, came from comparing TCR nucleotide sequences with IMGT/GENE-DB human TR gene sequences. In a later analysis, CDR3 sequences and most-parsimonious VDJ recombination scenarios were assigned using the TCRdist pipeline. In a later analysis, every TCR beta chain was defined by the combination of its CDR3 amino acid sequence and its V-gene family, and reads without a unique V-gene family were dropped. In a later analysis, nearly 600 highly shared, low-generation-probability nucleotide sequences were removed to address suspected cross-contamination and a sequencing artifact. For each public chain, a later analysis derived a clonal expansion index from normalized ranks of inferred template counts within each repertoire. Generation probabilities in a later analysis came from a VDJ recombination model fitted to out-of-frame rearrangements, and those results were checked against IGoR. In a later analysis, TCR-TCR, TCR-HLA and TCR-CMV co-occurrence was scored with hypergeometric tests, and a repertoire-size bias correction was applied to TCR pairs. False discovery rates were estimated in a later analysis by permuting HLA or CMV assignments 20 times. In a later analysis, co-occurring TCRs were grouped with DBSCAN, and TCRdist sequence similarity was added when clustering was performed within HLA-allele-positive subsets. Repertoires with fewer than 30,000 or more than 120,000 public chains were left out of co-occurrence clustering, as were a handful of repertoires with anomalous nucleotide sharing. This immuneACCESS table, as held by TCRdb, lists in-frame sequences with V and J called but not all clones. Of the missing ones, under half trace to an unresolved V gene in checked studies; the others have no known cause. Clonal size and the V and J genes are those of that table, whereas D and trimming came from the DNA. The sample table contains about 160,000 clones; only one count was recorded for roughly 84% of them. The ten largest clones capture roughly 1% of the sample.

The cohort comprised hundreds of healthy bone marrow donors. At the time of sampling, all cohort members were nominally healthy, though unrecorded immune exposures were likely present. The donor was CMV seronegative and belonged to the group of under 400 seronegative cohort members. Each donor provided a peripheral blood sample, and peripheral blood mononuclear cells were used for TCR beta sequencing. The Qiagen DNeasy Blood Extraction Kit was used to extract genomic DNA from the blood cell samples. Spanning cysteine to phenylalanine, the CDR3 consists of 15 amino acids. Only CDR3 DNA remains: 45 bases, in frame from the first base. CDR1 MNHNS and CDR2 SASEGT were looked up in the germline V gene. V is trimmed back by 6 bases and J by 4 bases, and the junction contains 9 bases that no gene match accounts for.

The sequence was obtained from a man younger than 45 in good health and CMV-seronegative. Material for sequencing was PBMCs. The rearrangement combines TRBV6-1 with TRBJ2-3, and 8 bases in between align with TRBD2. The DNA is TGTGCCAGCAGCGCCCTCGGGGGGGCCGCAGATACGCAGTATTTT. Translation gives CASSALGGAADTQYF.